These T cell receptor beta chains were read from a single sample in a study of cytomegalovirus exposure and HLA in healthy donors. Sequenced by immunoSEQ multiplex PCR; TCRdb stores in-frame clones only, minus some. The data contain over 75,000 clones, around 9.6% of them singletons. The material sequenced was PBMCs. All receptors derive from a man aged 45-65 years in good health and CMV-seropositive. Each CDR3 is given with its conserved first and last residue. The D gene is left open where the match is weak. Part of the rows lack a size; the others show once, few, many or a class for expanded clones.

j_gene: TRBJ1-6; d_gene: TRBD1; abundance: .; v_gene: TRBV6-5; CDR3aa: CASSPSGTDNSPLHF; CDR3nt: TGTGCCAGCAGCCCCTCCGGGACAGATAATTCACCCCTCCACTTT
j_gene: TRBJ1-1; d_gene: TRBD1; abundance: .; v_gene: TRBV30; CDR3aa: CAWEVGTANTEAFF; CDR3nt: TGTGCCTGGGAGGTAGGGACAGCGAACACTGAAGCTTTCTTT
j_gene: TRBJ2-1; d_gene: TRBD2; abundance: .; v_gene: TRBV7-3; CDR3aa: CASSLIREGEQFF; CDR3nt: TGTGCCAGCAGCTTAATCCGGGAGGGTGAGCAGTTCTTC
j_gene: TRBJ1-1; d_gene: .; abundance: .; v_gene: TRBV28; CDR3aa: CASSLAGAGTEAFF; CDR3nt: TGTGCCAGCAGTTTAGCGGGGGCGGGCACTGAAGCTTTCTTT
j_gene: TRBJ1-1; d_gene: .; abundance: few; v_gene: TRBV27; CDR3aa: CASSYGQRNTEAFF; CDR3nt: TGTGCCAGCAGTTACGGACAGCGGAACACTGAAGCTTTCTTT
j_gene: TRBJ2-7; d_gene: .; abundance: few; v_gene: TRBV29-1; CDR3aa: CSAVQGSWPYEQYF; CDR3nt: TGCAGCGCCGTACAGGGCAGTTGGCCCTACGAGCAGTACTTC
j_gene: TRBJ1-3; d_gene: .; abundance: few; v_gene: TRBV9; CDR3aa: CASRDDRISGNTIYF; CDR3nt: TGTGCCAGCAGGGATGACAGGATCTCTGGAAACACCATATATTTT
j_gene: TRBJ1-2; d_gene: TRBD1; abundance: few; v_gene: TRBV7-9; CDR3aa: CASSLDGTGRYGYTF; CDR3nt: TGTGCCAGCAGCTTAGATGGGACAGGGAGATATGGCTACACCTTC
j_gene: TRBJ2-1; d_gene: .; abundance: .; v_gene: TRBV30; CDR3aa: CASRYSSDEQFF; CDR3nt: TGTGCTTCTCGTTATAGCAGTGATGAGCAGTTCTTC
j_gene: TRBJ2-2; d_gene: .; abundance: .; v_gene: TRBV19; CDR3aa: CASSIAGAGELFF; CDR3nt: TGTGCCAGTAGTATTGCAGGGGCCGGGGAGCTGTTTTTT
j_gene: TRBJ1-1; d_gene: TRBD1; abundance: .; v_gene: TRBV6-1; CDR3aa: CASSDRDRDTEAFF; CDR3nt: TGTGCCAGCAGTGACCGGGACAGGGACACTGAAGCTTTCTTT
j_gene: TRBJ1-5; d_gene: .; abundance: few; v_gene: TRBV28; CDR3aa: CASSFSLNQPQHF; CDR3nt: TGTGCCAGCAGTTTTTCCTTGAATCAGCCCCAGCATTTT
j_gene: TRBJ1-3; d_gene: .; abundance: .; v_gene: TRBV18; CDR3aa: CASSLSRDMGNTIYF; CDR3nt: TGTGCCAGCTCACTTAGCCGGGACATGGGAAACACCATATATTTT
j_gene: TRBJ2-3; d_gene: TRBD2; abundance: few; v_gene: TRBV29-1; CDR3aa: CSVDFLTSGTSADTQYF; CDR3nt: TGCAGCGTTGATTTTTTGACGTCGGGGACTAGCGCAGATACGCAGTATTTT
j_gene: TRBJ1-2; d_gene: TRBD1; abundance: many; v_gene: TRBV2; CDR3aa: CASSTGVGGYTF; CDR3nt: TGTGCCAGCAGTACAGGGGTTGGGGGCTACACCTTC
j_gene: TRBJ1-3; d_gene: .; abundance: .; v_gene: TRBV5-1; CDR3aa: CASSLISGALGNTIYF; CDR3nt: TGCGCCAGCAGCTTGATCTCAGGGGCTTTAGGGAACACCATATATTTT
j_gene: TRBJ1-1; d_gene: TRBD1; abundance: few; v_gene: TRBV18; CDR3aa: CASSPGQGVTEAFF; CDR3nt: TGTGCCAGCTCACCGGGACAGGGGGTCACTGAAGCTTTCTTT
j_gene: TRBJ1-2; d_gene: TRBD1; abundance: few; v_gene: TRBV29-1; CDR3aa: CSVGRPGQGAGYGYTF; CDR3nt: TGCAGCGTTGGAAGGCCGGGACAGGGGGCAGGGTATGGCTACACCTTC
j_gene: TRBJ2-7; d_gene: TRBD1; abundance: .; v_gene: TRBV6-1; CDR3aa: CASSEAPDRAYEQYF; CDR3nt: TGTGCCAGCAGTGAAGCGCCGGACAGGGCCTACGAGCAGTACTTC
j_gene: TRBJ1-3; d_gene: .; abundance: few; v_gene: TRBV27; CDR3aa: CASSRGAPSGNTIYF; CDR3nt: TGTGCCAGCAGCCGGGGGGCCCCCTCTGGAAACACCATATATTTT
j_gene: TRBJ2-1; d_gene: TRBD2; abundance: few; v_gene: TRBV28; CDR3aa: CASSLSGLEVSEQFF; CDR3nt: TGTGCCAGCAGTTTATCCGGACTAGAAGTCTCCGAGCAGTTCTTC
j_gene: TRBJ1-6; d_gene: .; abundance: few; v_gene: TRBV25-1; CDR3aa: CASSGGQLKFYPPLHF; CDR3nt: TGTGCCAGCAGTGGTGGACAGTTAAAATTCTATCCACCCCTCCACTTT
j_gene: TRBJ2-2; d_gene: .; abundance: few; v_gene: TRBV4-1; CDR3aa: CASSLLGRANTGELFF; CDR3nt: TGCGCCAGCAGCCTCCTGGGCAGGGCCAACACCGGGGAGCTGTTTTTT
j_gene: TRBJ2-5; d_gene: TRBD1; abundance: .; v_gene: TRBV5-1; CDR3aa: CASSLGGTDQETQYF; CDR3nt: TGCGCCAGCAGCTTGGGTGGGACAGACCAAGAGACCCAGTACTTC
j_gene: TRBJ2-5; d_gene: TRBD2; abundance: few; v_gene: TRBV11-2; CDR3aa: CASKRGQETQYF; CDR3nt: TGTGCCAGTAAGCGGGGTCAAGAGACCCAGTACTTC
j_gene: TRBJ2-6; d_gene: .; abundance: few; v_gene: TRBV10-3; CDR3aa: CAISTLSLLEESSGANVLTF; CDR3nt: TGTGCCATCAGTACGCTTAGCCTACTCGAAGAAAGCTCTGGGGCCAACGTCCTGACTTTC
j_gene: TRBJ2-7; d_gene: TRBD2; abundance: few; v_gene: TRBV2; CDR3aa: CASIVPGLAVSGTSPYEQYF; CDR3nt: TGTGCCAGCATAGTCCCGGGACTAGCGGTGAGTGGAACGTCCCCCTACGAGCAGTACTTC
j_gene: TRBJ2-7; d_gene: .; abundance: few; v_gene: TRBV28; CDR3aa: CASTPGAHRDEQYF; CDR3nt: TGTGCCAGCACCCCTGGGGCGCATCGGGACGAGCAGTACTTC
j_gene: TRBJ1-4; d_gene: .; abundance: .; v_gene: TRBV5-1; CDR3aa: CASRYEGRATNEKLFF; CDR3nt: TGCGCCAGCAGATACGAGGGAAGGGCAACTAATGAAAAACTGTTTTTT
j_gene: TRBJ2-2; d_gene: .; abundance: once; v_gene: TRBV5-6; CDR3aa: CASSLEGRNTGELFF; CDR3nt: TGTGCCAGCAGCTTGGAGGGGCGGAACACCGGGGAGCTGTTTTTT
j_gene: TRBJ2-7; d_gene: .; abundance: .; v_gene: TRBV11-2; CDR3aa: CASSLSDTEYEQYF; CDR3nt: TGTGCCAGCAGCTTAAGTGACACGGAATACGAGCAGTACTTC
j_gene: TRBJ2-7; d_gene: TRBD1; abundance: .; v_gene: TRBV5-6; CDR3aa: CASSLGLTGFPYEQYF; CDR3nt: TGTGCCAGCAGCTTGGGCTTGACAGGGTTCCCCTACGAGCAGTACTTC
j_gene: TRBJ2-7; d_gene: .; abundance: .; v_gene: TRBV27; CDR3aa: CASSLVGRYEQYF; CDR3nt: TGTGCCAGCAGTTTAGTGGGGAGGTACGAGCAGTACTTC
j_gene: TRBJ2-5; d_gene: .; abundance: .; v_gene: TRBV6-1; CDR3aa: CASSYGETQYF; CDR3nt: TGTGCCAGCAGTTACGGTGAGACCCAGTACTTC
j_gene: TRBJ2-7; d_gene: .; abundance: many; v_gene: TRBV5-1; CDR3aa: CASSSIGSYEQYF; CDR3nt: TGCGCCAGCAGCTCAATCGGCTCCTACGAGCAGTACTTC
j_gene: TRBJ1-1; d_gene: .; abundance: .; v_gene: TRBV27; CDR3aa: CASRIPGGTEAFF; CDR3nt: TGTGCCAGCAGGATCCCGGGTGGGACTGAAGCTTTCTTT
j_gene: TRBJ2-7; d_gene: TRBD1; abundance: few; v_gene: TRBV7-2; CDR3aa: CASSQMFGTELYEQYF; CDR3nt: TGTGCCAGCAGCCAAATGTTCGGGACAGAATTGTACGAGCAGTACTTC
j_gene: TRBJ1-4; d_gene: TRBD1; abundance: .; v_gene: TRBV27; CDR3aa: CASSGSGGRLNEKLFF; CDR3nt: TGTGCCAGCAGTGGGTCAGGGGGACGGCTTAATGAAAAACTGTTTTTT
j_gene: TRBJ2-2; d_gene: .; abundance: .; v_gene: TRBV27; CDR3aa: CASSLFLTGELFF; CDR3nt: TGTGCCAGCAGTTTATTTCTTACCGGGGAGCTGTTTTTT
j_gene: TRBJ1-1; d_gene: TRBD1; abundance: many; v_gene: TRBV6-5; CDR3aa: CASSYSFTGGTEAFF; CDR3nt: TGTGCCAGCAGTTACTCGTTCACAGGGGGAACTGAAGCTTTCTTT
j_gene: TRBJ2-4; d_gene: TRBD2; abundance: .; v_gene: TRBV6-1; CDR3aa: CASSGGGGSQIQYF; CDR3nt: TGTGCCAGCAGTGGCGGCGGGGGGAGCCAAATTCAGTACTTC
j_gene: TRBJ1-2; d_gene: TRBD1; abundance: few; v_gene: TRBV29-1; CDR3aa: CSVSPGQAQGYTF; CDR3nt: TGCAGCGTTTCCCCGGGACAGGCGCAAGGCTACACCTTC
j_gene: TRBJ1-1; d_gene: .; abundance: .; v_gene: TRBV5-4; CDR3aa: CASSLQGLMNTEAFF; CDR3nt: TGTGCCAGCAGCTTGCAGGGCCTAATGAACACTGAAGCTTTCTTT
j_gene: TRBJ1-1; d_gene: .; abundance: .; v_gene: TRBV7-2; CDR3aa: CASSLIRGNTEAFF; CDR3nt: TGTGCCAGCAGCTTAATTCGCGGGAACACTGAAGCTTTCTTT
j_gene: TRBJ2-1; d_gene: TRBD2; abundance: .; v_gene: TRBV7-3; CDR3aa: CASSLGLAGYNEQFF; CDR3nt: TGTGCCAGCAGCCTGGGACTAGCGGGCTACAATGAGCAGTTCTTC
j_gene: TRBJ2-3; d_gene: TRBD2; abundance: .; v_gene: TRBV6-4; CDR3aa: CASSGGTGLAGSGADTQYF; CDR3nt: TGTGCCAGCAGTGGGGGGACGGGACTAGCGGGATCAGGGGCAGATACGCAGTATTTT
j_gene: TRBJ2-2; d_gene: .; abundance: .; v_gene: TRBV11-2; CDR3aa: CASSSYPGTTNTGELFF; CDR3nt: TGTGCCAGCAGCTCCTACCCCGGGACAACGAACACCGGGGAGCTGTTTTTT
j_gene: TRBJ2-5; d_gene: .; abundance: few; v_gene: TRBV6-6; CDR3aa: CASSPQETQYF; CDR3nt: TGTGCCAGCAGTCCACAAGAGACCCAGTACTTC
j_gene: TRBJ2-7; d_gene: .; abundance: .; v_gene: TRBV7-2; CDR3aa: CASSLLGGRDEQYF; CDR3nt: TGTGCCAGCAGCTTACTAGGAGGCCGTGACGAGCAGTACTTC
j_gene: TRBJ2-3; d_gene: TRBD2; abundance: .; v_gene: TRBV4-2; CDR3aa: CASSQEKTSGRGDTQYF; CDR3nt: TGTGCCAGCAGCCAAGAAAAGACTAGCGGGAGAGGAGATACGCAGTATTTT
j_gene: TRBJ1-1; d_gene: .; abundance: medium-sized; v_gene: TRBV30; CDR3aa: CAWRPGIFGTEAFF; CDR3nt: TGTGCCTGGAGGCCAGGGATTTTCGGGACTGAAGCTTTCTTT
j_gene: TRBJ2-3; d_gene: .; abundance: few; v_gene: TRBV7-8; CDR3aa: CASSPAQDLYTQYF; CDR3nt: TGTGCCAGCAGCCCGGCCCAGGATTTGTATACGCAGTATTTT
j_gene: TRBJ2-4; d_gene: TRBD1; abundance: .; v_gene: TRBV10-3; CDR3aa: CAISERSGTVGNIQYF; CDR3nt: TGTGCCATCAGTGAGAGATCCGGGACAGTTGGGAACATTCAGTACTTC
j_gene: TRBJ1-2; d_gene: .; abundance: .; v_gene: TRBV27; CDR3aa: CASSWGANYGYTF; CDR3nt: TGTGCCAGCAGTTGGGGAGCTAACTATGGCTACACCTTC
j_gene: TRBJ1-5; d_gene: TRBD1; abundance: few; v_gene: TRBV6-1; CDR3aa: CASSAGTAYSNQPQHF; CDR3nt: TGTGCCAGCAGTGCTGGGACAGCTTATAGCAATCAGCCCCAGCATTTT
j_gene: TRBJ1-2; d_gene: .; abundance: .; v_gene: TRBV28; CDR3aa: CASSSRGAVGSYGYTF; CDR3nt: TGTGCCAGCAGTTCCCGGGGGGCGGTGGGTTCCTATGGCTACACCTTC
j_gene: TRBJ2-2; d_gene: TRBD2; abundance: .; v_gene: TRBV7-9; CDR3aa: CASSFSSGSGTGELFF; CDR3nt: TGTGCCAGCAGCTTCTCCAGCGGGAGTGGAACCGGGGAGCTGTTTTTT
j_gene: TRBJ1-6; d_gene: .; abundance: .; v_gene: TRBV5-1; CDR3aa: CASSWAATNSPLHF; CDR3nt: TGCGCCAGCAGCTGGGCAGCTACTAATTCACCCCTCCACTTT
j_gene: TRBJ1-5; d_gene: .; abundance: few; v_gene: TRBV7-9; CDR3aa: CASSLAGTTSNQPQHF; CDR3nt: TGTGCCAGCAGCTTAGCCGGGACAACTAGCAATCAGCCCCAGCATTTT
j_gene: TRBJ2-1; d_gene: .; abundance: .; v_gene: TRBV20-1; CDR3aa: CSAEGYNEQFF; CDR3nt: TGCAGTGCTGAGGGATACAATGAGCAGTTCTTC